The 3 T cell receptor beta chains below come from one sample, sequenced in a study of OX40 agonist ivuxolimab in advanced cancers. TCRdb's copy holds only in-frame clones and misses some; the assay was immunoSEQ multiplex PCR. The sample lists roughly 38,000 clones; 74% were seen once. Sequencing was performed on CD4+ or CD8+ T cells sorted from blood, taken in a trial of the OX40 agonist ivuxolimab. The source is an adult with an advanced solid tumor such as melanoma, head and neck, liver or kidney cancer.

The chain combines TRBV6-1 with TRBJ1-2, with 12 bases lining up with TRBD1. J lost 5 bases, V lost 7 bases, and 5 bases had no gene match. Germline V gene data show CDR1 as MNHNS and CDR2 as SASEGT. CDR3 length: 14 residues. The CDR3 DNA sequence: TGTGCCAGCATGTCGGGACAGGGGGCGTATGGCTACACCTTC. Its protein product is CASMSGQGAYGYTF.

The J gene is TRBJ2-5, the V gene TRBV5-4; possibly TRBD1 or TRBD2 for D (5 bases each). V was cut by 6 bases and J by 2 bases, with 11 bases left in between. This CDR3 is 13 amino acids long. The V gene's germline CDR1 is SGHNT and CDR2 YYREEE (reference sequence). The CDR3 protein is CASTSWGQETQYF. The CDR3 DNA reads TGTGCCAGCACGTCCTGGGGGCAAGAGACCCAGTACTTC. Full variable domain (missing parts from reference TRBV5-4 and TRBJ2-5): ETGVTQSPTHLIKTRGQQVTLRCSSQSGHNTVSWYQQALGQGPQFIFQYYREEENGRGNFPPRFSGLQFPNYSSELNVNALELDDSALYLCASTSWGQETQYFGPGTRLLVL.

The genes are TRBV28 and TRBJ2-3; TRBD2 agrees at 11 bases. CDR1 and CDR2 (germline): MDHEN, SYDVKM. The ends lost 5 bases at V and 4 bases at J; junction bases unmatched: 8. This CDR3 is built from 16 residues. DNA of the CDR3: TGTGCCAGCAGTCCTATAGCGGGGGGGCGAGCAGATACGCAGTATTTT. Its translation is CASSPIAGGRADTQYF.